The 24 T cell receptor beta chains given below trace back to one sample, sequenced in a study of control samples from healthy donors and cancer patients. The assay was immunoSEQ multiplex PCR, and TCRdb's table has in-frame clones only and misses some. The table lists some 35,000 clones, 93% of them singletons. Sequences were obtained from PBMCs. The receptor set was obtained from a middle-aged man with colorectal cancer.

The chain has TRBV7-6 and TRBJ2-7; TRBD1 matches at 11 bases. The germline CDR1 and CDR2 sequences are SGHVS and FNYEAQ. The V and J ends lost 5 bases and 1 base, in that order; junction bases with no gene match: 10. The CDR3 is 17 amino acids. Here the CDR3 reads CASSPRGQGARSYEQYF. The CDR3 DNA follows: TGTGCCAGCAGCCCCAGAGGACAGGGGGCGCGTTCCTACGAGCAGTACTTC.

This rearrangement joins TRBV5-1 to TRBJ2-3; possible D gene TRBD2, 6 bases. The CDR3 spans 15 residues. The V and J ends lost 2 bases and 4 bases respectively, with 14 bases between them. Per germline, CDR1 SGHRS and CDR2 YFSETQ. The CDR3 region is CASSFRGGVPDTQYF. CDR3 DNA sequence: TGCGCCAGCAGCTTTAGGGGCGGGGTCCCAGATACGCAGTATTTT.

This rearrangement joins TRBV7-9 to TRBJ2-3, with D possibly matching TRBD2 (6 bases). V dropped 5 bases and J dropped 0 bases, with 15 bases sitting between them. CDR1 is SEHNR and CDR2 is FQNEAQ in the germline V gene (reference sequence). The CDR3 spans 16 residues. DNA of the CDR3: TGTGCCAGCAGCGAGAACGCGGGACTGAGCACAGATACGCAGTATTTT. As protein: CASSENAGLSTDTQYF.

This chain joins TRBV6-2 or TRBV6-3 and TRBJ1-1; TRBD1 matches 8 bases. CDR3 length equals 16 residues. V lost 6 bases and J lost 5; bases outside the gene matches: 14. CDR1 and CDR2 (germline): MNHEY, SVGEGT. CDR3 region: CASSLDREGGKTEAFF. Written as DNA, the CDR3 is TGTGCCAGCAGCCTGGACAGGGAAGGGGGAAAAACTGAAGCTTTCTTT.

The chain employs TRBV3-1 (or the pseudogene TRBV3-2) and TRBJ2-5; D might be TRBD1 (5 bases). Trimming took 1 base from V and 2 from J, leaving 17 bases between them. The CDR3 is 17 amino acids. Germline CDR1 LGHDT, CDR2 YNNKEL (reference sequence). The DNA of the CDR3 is TGTGCCAGCAGCCAAGTCGGCAGGGTTGAAATTCAAGAGACCCAGTACTTC. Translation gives CASSQVGRVEIQETQYF.

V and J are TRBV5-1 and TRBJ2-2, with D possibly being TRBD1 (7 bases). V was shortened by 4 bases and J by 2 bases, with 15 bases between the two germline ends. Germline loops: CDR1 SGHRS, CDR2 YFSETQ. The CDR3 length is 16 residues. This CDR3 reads CASSQGGQANTGELFF. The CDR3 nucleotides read TGCGCCAGCAGCCAGGGGGGCCAGGCCAACACCGGGGAGCTGTTTTTT.

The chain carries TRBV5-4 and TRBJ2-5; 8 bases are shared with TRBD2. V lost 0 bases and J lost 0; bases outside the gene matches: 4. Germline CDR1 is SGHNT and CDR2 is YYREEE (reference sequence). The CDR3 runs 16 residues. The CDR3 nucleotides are TGTGCCAGCAGCTTGGGGACTAGCAGAAACCAAGAGACCCAGTACTTC. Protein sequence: CASSLGTSRNQETQYF.

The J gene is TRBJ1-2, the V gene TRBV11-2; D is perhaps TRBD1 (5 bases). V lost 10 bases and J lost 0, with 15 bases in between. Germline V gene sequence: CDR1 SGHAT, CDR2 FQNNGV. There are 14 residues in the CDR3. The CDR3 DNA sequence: TGTGCCATCATGGGGGGGTTTCCTAACTATGGCTACACCTTC. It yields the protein CAIMGGFPNYGYTF.

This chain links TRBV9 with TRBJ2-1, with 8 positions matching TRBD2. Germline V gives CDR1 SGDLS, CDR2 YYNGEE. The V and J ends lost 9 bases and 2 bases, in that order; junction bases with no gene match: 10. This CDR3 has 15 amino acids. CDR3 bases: TGTGCCATCCCCGGCCCGGGGGGGGCCTACAATGAGCAGTTCTTC. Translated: CAIPGPGGAYNEQFF.

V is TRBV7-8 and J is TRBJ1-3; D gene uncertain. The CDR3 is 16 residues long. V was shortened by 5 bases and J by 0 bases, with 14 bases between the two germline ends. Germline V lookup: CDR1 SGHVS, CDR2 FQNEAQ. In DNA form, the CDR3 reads TGTGCCAGCAGCACAATGTCCGGGAGCTCTGGAAACACCATATATTTT. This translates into CASSTMSGSSGNTIYF.

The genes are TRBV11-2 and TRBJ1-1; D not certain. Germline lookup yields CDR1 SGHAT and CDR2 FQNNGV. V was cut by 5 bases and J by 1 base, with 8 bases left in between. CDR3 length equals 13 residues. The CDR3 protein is CASSPTENTEAFF. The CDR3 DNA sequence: TGTGCCAGCAGCCCGACGGAGAACACTGAAGCTTTCTTT.

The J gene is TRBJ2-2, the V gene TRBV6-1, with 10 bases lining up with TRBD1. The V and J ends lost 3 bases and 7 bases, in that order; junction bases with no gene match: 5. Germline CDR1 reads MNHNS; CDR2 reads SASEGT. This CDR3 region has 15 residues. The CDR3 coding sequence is TGTGCCAGCAGTGATTGGGGGACAGGGGTCGGGGAGCTGTTTTTT. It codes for CASSDWGTGVGELFF.

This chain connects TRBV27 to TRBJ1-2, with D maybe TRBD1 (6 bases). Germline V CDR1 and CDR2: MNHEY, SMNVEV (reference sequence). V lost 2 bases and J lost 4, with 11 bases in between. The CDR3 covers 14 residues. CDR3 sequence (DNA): TGTGCCAGCAGTTTACTTTCGACAGGCTATGGCTACACCTTC. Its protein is CASSLLSTGYGYTF.

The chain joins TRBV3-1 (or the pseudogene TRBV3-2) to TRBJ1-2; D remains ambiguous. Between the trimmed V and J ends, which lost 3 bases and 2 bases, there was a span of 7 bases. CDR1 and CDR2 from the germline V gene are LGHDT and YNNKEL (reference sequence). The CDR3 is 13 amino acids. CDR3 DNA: TGTGCCAGCAGCCATTTAGAAAACTATGGCTACACCTTC. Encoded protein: CASSHLENYGYTF.

This chain's CDR3 is CASSLVLVSGELFF. Here the CDR3 DNA reads TGTGCCAGCAGCTTAGTCCTAGTCTCCGGGGAGCTGTTTTTT. The chain recombines TRBV7-7 with TRBJ2-2, with unresolved D. V was trimmed by 1 base and J by 6 bases, leaving 9 bases between them. Germline V gives CDR1 SSHAT, CDR2 FNYEAQ (reference sequence). CDR3 length: 14 amino acids.

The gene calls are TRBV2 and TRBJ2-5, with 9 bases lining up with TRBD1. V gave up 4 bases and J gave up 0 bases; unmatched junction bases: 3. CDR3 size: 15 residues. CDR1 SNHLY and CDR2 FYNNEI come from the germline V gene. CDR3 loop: CASSAQGANQETQYF. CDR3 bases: TGTGCCAGCAGTGCACAGGGGGCGAACCAAGAGACCCAGTACTTC.

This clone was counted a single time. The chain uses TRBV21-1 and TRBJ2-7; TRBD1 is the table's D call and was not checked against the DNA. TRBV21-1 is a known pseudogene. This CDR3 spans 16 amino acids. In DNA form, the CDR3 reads TGTGCCAGCAGCATTCCGGGACAGGGGCGAGATTACGAGCAGTACTTC. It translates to CASSIPGQGRDYEQYF.

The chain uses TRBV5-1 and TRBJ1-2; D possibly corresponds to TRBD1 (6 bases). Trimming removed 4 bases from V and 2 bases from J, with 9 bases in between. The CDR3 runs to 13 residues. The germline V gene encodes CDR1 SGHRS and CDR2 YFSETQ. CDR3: CASSRGGNYGYTF. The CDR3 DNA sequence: TGCGCCAGCAGCCGAGGGGGAAACTATGGCTACACCTTC. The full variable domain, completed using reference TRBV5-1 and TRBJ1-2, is KAGVTQTPRYLIKTRGQQVTLSCSPISGHRSVSWYQQTPGQGLQFLFEYFSETQRNKGNFPGRFSGRQFSNSRSEMNVSTLELGDSALYLCASSRGGNYGYTFGSGTRLTVV.

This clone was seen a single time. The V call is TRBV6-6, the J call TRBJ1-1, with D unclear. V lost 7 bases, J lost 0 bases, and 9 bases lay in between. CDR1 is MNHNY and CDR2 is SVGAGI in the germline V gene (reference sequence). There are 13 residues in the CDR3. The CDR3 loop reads CASTDTMNTEAFF. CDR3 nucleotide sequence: TGTGCCAGCACAGATACCATGAACACTGAAGCTTTCTTT.

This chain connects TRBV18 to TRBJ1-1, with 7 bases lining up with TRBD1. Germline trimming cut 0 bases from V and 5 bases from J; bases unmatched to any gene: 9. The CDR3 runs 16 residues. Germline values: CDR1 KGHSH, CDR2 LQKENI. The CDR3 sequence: CASSPPPNQGGTEAFF. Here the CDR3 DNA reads TGTGCCAGCTCACCACCCCCCAACCAGGGGGGTACTGAAGCTTTCTTT. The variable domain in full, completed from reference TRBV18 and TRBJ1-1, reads NAGVMQNPRHLVRRRGQEARLRCSPMKGHSHVYWYRQLPEEGLKFMVYLQKENIIDESGMPKERFSAEFPKEGPSILRIQQVVRGDSAAYFCASSPPPNQGGTEAFFGQGTRLTVV.

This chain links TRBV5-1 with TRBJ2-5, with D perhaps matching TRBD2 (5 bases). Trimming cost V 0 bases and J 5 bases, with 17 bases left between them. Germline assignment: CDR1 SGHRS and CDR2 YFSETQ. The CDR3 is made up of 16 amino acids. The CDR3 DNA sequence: TGCGCCAGCAGCTTGGAATCCGGAGGCGCGTGGGAGACCCAGTACTTC. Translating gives CASSLESGGAWETQYF.

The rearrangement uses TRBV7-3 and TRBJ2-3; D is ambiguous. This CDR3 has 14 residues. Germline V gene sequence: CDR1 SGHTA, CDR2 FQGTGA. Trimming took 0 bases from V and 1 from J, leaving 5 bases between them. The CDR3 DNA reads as TGTGCCAGCAGCTTAACTCCGGGCACAGATACGCAGTATTTT. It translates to CASSLTPGTDTQYF.

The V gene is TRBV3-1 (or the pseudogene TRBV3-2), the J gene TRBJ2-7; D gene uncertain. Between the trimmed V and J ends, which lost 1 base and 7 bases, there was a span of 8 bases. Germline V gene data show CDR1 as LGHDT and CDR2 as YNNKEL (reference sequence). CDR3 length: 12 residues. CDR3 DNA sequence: TGTGCCAGCAGCCAAGTTTCTAGGGAGCAGTACTTC. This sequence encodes CASSQVSREQYF.

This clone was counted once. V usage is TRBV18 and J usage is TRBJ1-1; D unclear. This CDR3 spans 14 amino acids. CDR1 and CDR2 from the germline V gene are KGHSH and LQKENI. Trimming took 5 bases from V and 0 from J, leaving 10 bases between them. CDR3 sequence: CASSVGRMNTEAFF. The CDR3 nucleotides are TGTGCCAGCTCAGTAGGGAGAATGAACACTGAAGCTTTCTTT. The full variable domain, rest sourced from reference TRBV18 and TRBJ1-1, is NAGVMQNPRHLVRRRGQEARLRCSPMKGHSHVYWYRQLPEEGLKFMVYLQKENIIDESGMPKERFSAEFPKEGPSILRIQQVVRGDSAAYFCASSVGRMNTEAFFGQGTRLTVV.